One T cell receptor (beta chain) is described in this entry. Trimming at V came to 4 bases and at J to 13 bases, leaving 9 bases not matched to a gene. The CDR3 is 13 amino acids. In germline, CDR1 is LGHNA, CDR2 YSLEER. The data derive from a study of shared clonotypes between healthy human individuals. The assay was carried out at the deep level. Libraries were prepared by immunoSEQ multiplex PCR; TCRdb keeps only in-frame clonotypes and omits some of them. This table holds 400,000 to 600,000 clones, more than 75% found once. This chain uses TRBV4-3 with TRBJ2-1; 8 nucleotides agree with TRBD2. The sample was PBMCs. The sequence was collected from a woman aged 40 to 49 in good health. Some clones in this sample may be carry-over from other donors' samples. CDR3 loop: CASSRSLLAEQFF. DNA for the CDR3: TGCGCCAGCAGCCGCTCCCTACTAGCGGAACAGTTCTTC.